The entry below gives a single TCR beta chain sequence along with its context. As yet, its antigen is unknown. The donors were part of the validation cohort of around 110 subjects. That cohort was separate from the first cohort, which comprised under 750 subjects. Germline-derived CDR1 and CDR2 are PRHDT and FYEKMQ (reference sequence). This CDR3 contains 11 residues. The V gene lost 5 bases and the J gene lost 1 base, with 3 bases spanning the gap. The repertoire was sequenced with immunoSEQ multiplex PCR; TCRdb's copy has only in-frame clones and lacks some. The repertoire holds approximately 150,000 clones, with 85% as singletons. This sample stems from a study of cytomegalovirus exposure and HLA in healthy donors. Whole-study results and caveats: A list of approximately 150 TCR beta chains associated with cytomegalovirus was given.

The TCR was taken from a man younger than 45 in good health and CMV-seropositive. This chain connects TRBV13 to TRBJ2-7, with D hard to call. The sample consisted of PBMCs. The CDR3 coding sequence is TGTGCCAGCAGCCGTTCCTACGAGCAGTACTTC. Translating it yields CASSRSYEQYF.